These T cell receptor beta chains were read from a single sample in a study of blood T cell repertoires in COVID-19. TCRdb keeps only in-frame clones here, not all; method: immunoSEQ multiplex PCR. Here the sample spans more than 200,000 clones, about nine tenths being singletons. Sequences were obtained from peripheral blood. The receptors stem from a man aged 50 to 60 with acute or convalescent COVID-19. The CDR3 runs from the conserved cysteine through the conserved F or W. The D gene is left open where the match is weak. Clone size is not always given. Where it is, it says once, few, many or a class for expanded clones.

D,J,V,size,DNA,CDR3
TRBD2,TRBJ2-1,TRBV6-6,-,TGTGCCAGCAGTTACGGACTAGCCTTCAATGAGCAGTTCTTC,CASSYGLAFNEQFF
-,TRBJ2-5,TRBV13,-,TGTGCCAGCAGCTTCGGACGGAGGAAGACCCAGTACTTC,CASSFGRRKTQYF
-,TRBJ1-2,TRBV19,few,TGTGCCAGTAGTATAGCCAGGACAGCATTCTATGGCTACACCTTC,CASSIARTAFYGYTF
-,TRBJ2-7,TRBV6-5,-,TGTGCCAGCAGTTACTCTGGGCGGGGAAACGCCTACGAGCAGTACTTC,CASSYSGRGNAYEQYF
-,TRBJ1-2,TRBV7-2,-,TGTGCCAGCACCCTTCGGGGGAGGGGCTATGGCTACACCTTC,CASTLRGRGYGYTF
-,TRBJ2-7,TRBV18,-,TGTGCCAGCTCACCGGAGAGAAACTACGAGCAGTACTTC,CASSPERNYEQYF
TRBD1,TRBJ1-5,TRBV6-6,few,TGTGCCAGCAGTTACTTGGGACAGGCTAGCAATCAGCCCCAGCATTTT,CASSYLGQASNQPQHF
TRBD1,TRBJ1-2,TRBV12-3/TRBV12-4,once,TGTGCCAGCAATCGGGACAGGGGCTATGGCTACACCTTC,CASNRDRGYGYTF
TRBD2,TRBJ2-5,TRBV10-3,-,TGTGCCATCAGGGCGGGTGCGTCTAGCGGGGAGACCCAGTACTTC,CAIRAGASSGETQYF
TRBD1,TRBJ2-7,TRBV10-2,-,TGCGCCGTCTCGGACAGGGGGGACTACGAGCAGTACTTC,CAVSDRGDYEQYF
-,TRBJ2-3,TRBV10-1,-,TGCGCCAGGAAACAGGGATGTCCACGCACAGATACGCAGTATTTT,CARKQGCPRTDTQYF
-,TRBJ1-2,TRBV7-6,few,TGTGCCAGCAGCTTAGGAGGATCGGGGATCCATGGCTACACCTTC,CASSLGGSGIHGYTF
TRBD1,TRBJ1-6,TRBV5-1,-,TGCGCCAGCAGTGTCGAGGGGGCACGATCACCCCTCCACTTT,CASSVEGARSPLHF
-,TRBJ2-3,TRBV29-1,-,TGCAGCACTCGTGGGGGCTATCGAAAGTACACAGATACGCAGTATTTT,CSTRGGYRKYTDTQYF
-,TRBJ2-2,TRBV27,-,TGTGCCAGCAGTTTAGGCGCGACAACAATAACCGGGGAGCTGTTTTTT,CASSLGATTITGELFF
-,TRBJ1-6,TRBV21-1,-,TGTGCCAGCAGCAGTTCAGTCCAGGGACAGGATTATTCACCCCTCCACTTT,CASSSSVQGQDYSPLHF
-,TRBJ1-1,TRBV5-5,few,TGTGCCAGCAGCCTCGAGGGGATCTACAGGGTATCGGCCCACACTGAAGCTTTCTTT,CASSLEGIYRVSAHTEAFF
-,TRBJ2-1,TRBV3-1/TRBV3-2,-,TGTGCCAGCAGCCTTGGTCGAGACAATGAGCAGTTCTTC,CASSLGRDNEQFF
TRBD1,TRBJ2-5,TRBV5-1,-,TGCGCCAGCAGCTTGGAGGGCAGGGGGCACGTAGAGACCCAGTACTTC,CASSLEGRGHVETQYF
-,TRBJ1-5,TRBV6-1,once,TGTGCCAGCAGTGAACGTGGGGGTAGCGGACAGCCCCAGCATTTT,CASSERGGSGQPQHF
-,TRBJ1-1,TRBV19,-,TGTGCCAGTACCAAGGGTACAGGTACGATGAACACTGAAGCTTTCTTT,CASTKGTGTMNTEAFF
TRBD1,TRBJ1-2,TRBV3-1/TRBV3-2,-,TGTGCCAGCAGCCGGACAGGGAGGAATGGCTACACCTTC,CASSRTGRNGYTF
-,TRBJ2-5,TRBV2,-,TGTGCCAGCAGGAGGGGCAGGGGGAGGGAGACCCAGTACTTC,CASRRGRGRETQYF
-,TRBJ1-2,TRBV25-1,-,TGTGCCAGCCGCCATTCCGGGACAACTTATGGCTACACCTTC,CASRHSGTTYGYTF
-,TRBJ2-5,TRBV29-1,-,TGCAGCGTTGAAGGGCAGGGTGAGACCCAGTACTTC,CSVEGQGETQYF
-,TRBJ1-6,TRBV5-1,-,TGCGCCAGCAGCCCGGTGCGGGGAGGGGATTCACCCCTCCACTTT,CASSPVRGGDSPLHF
TRBD1,TRBJ2-5,TRBV7-2,few,TGTGCCAGCAGCCCCCGGACAGGTAACCTGGGGAGTACCCAGTACTTC,CASSPRTGNLGSTQYF
-,TRBJ1-3,TRBV7-6,once,TGTGCCAGCAGCTTAGTCGCTGGAAACACCATATATTTT,CASSLVAGNTIYF
-,TRBJ2-7,TRBV27,-,TGTGCCAGCAGTTTATCGACGGTAGCCTCCTACGAGCAGTACTTC,CASSLSTVASYEQYF
-,TRBJ1-5,TRBV19,-,TGTGCCAGTAGATTGGGGAACAGGTATAGCAATCAGCCCCAGCATTTT,CASRLGNRYSNQPQHF
TRBD2,TRBJ2-3,TRBV10-1,few,TGCGCCAGCAGTGAGTCTAGTGCGCCTAGCGGGCCGCAGTATTTT,CASSESSAPSGPQYF
-,TRBJ1-5,TRBV11-2,-,TGTGCCAGCAGCCCAGGAGCAGGGTGGAGCAATCAGCCCCAGCATTTT,CASSPGAGWSNQPQHF
-,TRBJ1-5,TRBV19,-,TGTGCCAGTAGTATCGAGGGAGGGAATAGCAATCAGCCCCAGCATTTT,CASSIEGGNSNQPQHF
-,TRBJ1-2,TRBV6-1,-,TGTGCCAGCAGTGAAGCGCGTTTCAGTGCGGGATATGGCTACACCTTC,CASSEARFSAGYGYTF
-,TRBJ2-1,TRBV5-1,-,TGCGCCAGCAGCTTGGGAGGCATCAATGAGCAGTTCTTC,CASSLGGINEQFF
TRBD1,TRBJ1-4,TRBV4-2,-,TGTGCCAGCAGCCCCGGGGACAGGGAAAATGAAAAACTGTTTTTT,CASSPGDRENEKLFF
TRBD2,TRBJ2-5,TRBV2,-,TGTGCCAGCAATCTAGCGGGGGGCGAAGAGACCCAGTACTTC,CASNLAGGEETQYF
-,TRBJ1-1,TRBV30,-,TGTGCCTGGAGTGTACGGTGGGGGGTGAACACTGAAGCTTTCTTT,CAWSVRWGVNTEAFF
-,TRBJ2-7,TRBV10-2,-,TGCGCCAGCAGTGAGCCGGGGGTTCCCTACGAGCAGTACTTC,CASSEPGVPYEQYF
-,TRBJ1-5,TRBV7-8,-,TGTGCCAGCAGCTTTGGGGGCAGGGAGCCCCAGCATTTT,CASSFGGREPQHF
TRBD2,TRBJ2-1,TRBV4-1,-,TGCGCCAGCAGCCAAAGCCTAGCAGTGGGGGGGAATGAGCAGTTCTTC,CASSQSLAVGGNEQFF
-,TRBJ1-1,TRBV29-1,once,TGCAGCGTTGACATAGAGACAGAAGCTTTCTTT,CSVDIETEAFF
TRBD1,TRBJ1-1,TRBV3-1/TRBV3-2,-,TGTGCCAGCAGCCAGCGGACAGGGATGACTGAAGCTTTCTTT,CASSQRTGMTEAFF
TRBD1,TRBJ1-1,TRBV19,-,TGTGCCAGTAGTAAACGACAGGGGCAAGGCACTGAAGCTTTCTTT,CASSKRQGQGTEAFF
-,TRBJ1-1,TRBV19,-,TGTGCCAGTAGTACACAGGGAGTTTGGGCTGAAGCTTTCTTT,CASSTQGVWAEAFF
TRBD2,TRBJ2-3,TRBV6-4,-,TGTGCCAGCAGGGTCCAAGCGGGGGCAGATACGCAGTATTTT,CASRVQAGADTQYF
TRBD2,TRBJ2-1,TRBV7-6,-,TGTGCCAGCAGCTTAGCCCCTTCGATGACTAGCGCCCTTGGGAATGAGCAGTTCTTC,CASSLAPSMTSALGNEQFF
TRBD2,TRBJ2-3,TRBV19,-,TGTGCCACCGGACTAGCGGCGCCCACAGATACGCAGTATTTT,CATGLAAPTDTQYF
-,TRBJ1-5,TRBV3-1/TRBV3-2,-,TGTGCCAGCAGCCAGGGCTTTAGCAATCAGCCCCAGCATTTT,CASSQGFSNQPQHF
-,TRBJ1-1,TRBV18,-,TGTGCCAGCTCACCCGAGTTTGGGCTCACTGAAGCTTTCTTT,CASSPEFGLTEAFF